What follows are 10 T cell receptor beta chains derived from one specimen sequenced in a study of blood T cell repertoires in COVID-19. Using immunoSEQ multiplex PCR, the repertoire was profiled, and TCRdb retains in-frame clones only, with some absent. The sample contains approximately 270,000 clones, 89% of which appear only once. Sequenced sample: PBMCs or T cells enriched from blood (not recorded which). The receptors stem from a woman in her fifties or sixties who had recovered from COVID-19.

The rearrangement links TRBV2 to TRBJ1-5, with D uncertain. Germline assignment: CDR1 SNHLY and CDR2 FYNNEI. This CDR3 has 18 residues. V lost 3 bases, J lost 0 bases, and 18 bases lay in between. The CDR3 coding sequence is TGTGCCAGCAGTGACGGACTCACCACCCTTTATAGCAATCAGCCCCAGCATTTT. This translates into CASSDGLTTLYSNQPQHF.

This clone was observed once. The chain links TRBV7-3 to TRBJ2-2; D gene ambiguous. The CDR3 spans 14 residues. The V end was cut by 5 bases, the J end by 4 bases, with 11 bases between. Germline CDR1 SGHTA, CDR2 FQGTGA. CDR3 sequence (DNA): TGTGCCAGCAGCCCCGCTTCGGGCACCGGGGAGCTGTTTTTT. Its translation: CASSPASGTGELFF.

The chain carries TRBV28 and TRBJ1-5, with no clear D. V lost 3 bases and J 5 bases, leaving 5 bases between the germline ends. The germline CDR1 and CDR2 sequences are MDHEN and SYDVKM. The CDR3 loop spans 12 amino acids. The CDR3 coding sequence is TGTGCCAGCAGTTTTTCAGATCAGCCCCAGCATTTT. Its protein product is CASSFSDQPQHF.

V and J are TRBV19 and TRBJ2-7, with 7 positions matching TRBD1. V lost 9 bases and J lost 3; bases outside the gene matches: 11. This CDR3 spans 14 amino acids. CDR1 is LNHDA and CDR2 is SQIVND in the germline V gene (reference sequence). The CDR3 loop reads CASTGQVEVYEQYF. The CDR3 nucleotides read TGTGCCAGCACTGGACAGGTAGAGGTCTACGAGCAGTACTTC.

About this clone: The identical CDR3 is also encoded by other nucleotide sequences in the sample. J is TRBJ2-7 and V is TRBV24-1, with TRBD2 identical over 7 bases. The J segment lost 0 bases and the V segment lost 9 bases, leaving 4 bases of the junction unmatched. Germline-derived CDR1 and CDR2 are KGHDR and SFDVKD. CDR3 size: 13 residues. The CDR3 bases are TGTGCCACCGAGGGCGGGAGCTCCTACGAGCAGTACTTC. Encoded protein: CATEGGSSYEQYF.

This clone came up once. V gene TRBV9 combines with J gene TRBJ2-4; D might be TRBD1 (6 bases). CDR3 size: 15 residues. Between the trimmed V and J ends, which lost 4 bases and 0 bases, there was a span of 11 bases. Germline CDR1 and CDR2: SGDLS and YYNGEE. This CDR3 reads CASSRTGLAKNIQYF. For the CDR3, the DNA is TGTGCCAGCAGCCGTACAGGGTTAGCCAAAAACATTCAGTACTTC.

This chain connects TRBV9 to TRBJ2-5; 8 positions match TRBD1. The CDR3 length is 15 residues. V lost 3 bases and J lost 5; bases outside the gene matches: 9. Germline-derived CDR1 and CDR2 are SGDLS and YYNGEE. The CDR3 DNA follows: TGTGCCAGCAGCGAGAGGACAGGGAAAGGGGAGACCCAGTACTTC. It is translated as CASSERTGKGETQYF.

V gene TRBV5-1 combines with J gene TRBJ2-5; 9 bases align to TRBD2. The junction had 2 bases not matched to a gene; V was cut back by 4 bases and J by 1 base. CDR1 and CDR2 from the germline V gene are SGHRS and YFSETQ. The CDR3 length is 14 residues. The CDR3 reads CASSPTSGQETQYF. CDR3 nucleotide sequence: TGCGCCAGCAGCCCGACTAGCGGCCAAGAGACCCAGTACTTC.

This clone was counted only a few times. The CDR3 loop reads CASSQDDRTGAIVQYF. The CDR3 DNA sequence: TGTGCCAGCAGCCAAGATGACCGGACAGGGGCTATCGTGCAGTACTTC. The chain couples TRBV3-1 (or the pseudogene TRBV3-2) to TRBJ2-7; TRBD1 matches 9 bases. J gave up 9 bases and V 0 bases, and 12 bases lay outside the gene matches. Germline CDR1 is LGHDT and CDR2 is YNNKEL (reference sequence). The CDR3 is 16 residues long.

The chain couples TRBV5-1 to TRBJ2-1; the match to TRBD2 covers 10 bases. Losses at the gene ends were 0 bases for V and 0 bases for J; bases not matched to a gene: 9. CDR1 and CDR2 (germline): SGHRS, YFSETQ. The CDR3 totals 19 residues. The DNA for the CDR3 is TGCGCCAGCAGCTTGGTCGATAGCGGGGGGCCCCGCTCCTACAATGAGCAGTTCTTC. Translation: CASSLVDSGGPRSYNEQFF.